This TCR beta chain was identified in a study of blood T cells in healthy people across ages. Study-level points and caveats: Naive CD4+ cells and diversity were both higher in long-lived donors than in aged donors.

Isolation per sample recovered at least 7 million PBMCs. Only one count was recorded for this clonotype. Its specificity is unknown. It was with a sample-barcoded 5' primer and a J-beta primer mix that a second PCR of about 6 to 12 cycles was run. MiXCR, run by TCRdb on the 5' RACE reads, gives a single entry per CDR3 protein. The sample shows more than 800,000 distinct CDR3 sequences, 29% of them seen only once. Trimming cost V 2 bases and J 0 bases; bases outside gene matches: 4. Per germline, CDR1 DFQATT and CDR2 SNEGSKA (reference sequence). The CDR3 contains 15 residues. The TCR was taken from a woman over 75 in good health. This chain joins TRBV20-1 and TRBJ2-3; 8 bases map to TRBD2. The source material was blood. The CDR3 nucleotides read TGCAGTGCTAGACCGACTAGCGATAGCACAGATACGCAGTATTTT. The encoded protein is CSARPTSDSTDTQYF.